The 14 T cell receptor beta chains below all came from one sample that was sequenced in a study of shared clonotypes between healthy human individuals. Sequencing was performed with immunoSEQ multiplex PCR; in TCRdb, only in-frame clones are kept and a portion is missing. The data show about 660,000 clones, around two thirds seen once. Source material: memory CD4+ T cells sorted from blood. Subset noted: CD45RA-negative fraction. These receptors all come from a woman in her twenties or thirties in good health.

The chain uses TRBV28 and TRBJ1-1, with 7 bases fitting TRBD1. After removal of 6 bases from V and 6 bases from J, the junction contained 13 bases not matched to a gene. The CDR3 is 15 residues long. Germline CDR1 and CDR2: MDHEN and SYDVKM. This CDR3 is CASRPAAGGRSEAFF. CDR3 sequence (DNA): TGTGCCAGCAGACCTGCGGCAGGGGGTCGATCTGAAGCTTTCTTT.

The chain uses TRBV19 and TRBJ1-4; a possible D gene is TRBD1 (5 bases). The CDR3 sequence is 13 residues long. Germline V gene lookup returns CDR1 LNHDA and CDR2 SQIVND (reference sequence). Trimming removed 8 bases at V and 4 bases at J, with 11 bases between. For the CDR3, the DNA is TGTGCCAGTTGTCGACAGATTAATGAAAAACTGTTTTTT. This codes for CASCRQINEKLFF.

Here the CDR3 reads CASSFSPGANYGYTF. Written as DNA, the CDR3 is TGTGCCAGCAGTTTTAGTCCCGGGGCAAACTATGGCTACACCTTC. The chain employs TRBV6-5 and TRBJ1-2; possibly TRBD1 for D (5 bases). This CDR3 has 15 amino acids. Trimming took 4 bases from V and 2 from J, leaving 14 bases between them. CDR1 and CDR2 from the germline V gene are MNHEY and SVGAGI.

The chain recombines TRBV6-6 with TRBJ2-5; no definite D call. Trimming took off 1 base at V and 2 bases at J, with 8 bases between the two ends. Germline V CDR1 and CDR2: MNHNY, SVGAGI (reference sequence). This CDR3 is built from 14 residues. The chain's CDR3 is CASSYLAGQETQYF. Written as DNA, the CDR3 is TGTGCCAGCAGTTACTTGGCCGGGCAAGAGACCCAGTACTTC.

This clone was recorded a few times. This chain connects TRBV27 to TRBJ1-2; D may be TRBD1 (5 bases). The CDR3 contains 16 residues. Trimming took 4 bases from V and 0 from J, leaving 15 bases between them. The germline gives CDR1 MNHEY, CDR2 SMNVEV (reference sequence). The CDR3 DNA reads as TGTGCCAGCAGTTCGCAATCCGGGACGGCTAACTATGGCTACACCTTC. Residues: CASSSQSGTANYGYTF.

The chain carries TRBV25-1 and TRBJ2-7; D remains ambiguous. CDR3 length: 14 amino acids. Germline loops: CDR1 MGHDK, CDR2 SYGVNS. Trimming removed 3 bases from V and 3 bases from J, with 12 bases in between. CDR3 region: CASSDPRINYEQYF. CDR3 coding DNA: TGTGCCAGCAGTGACCCTAGAATCAACTACGAGCAGTACTTC.

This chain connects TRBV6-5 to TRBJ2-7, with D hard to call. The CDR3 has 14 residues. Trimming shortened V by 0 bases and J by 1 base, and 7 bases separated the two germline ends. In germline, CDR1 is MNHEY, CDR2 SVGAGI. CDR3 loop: CASSYSTVSYEQYF. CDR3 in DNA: TGTGCCAGCAGTTACTCAACCGTGTCCTACGAGCAGTACTTC.

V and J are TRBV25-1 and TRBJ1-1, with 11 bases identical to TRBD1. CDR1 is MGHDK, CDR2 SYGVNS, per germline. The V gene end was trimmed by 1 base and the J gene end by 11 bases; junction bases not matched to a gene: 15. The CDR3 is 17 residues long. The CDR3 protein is CASSESITDGTGGFAFF. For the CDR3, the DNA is TGTGCCAGCAGTGAATCCATCACCGACGGGACAGGGGGTTTCGCTTTCTTT.

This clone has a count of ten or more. CDR3 nucleotides: TGTGCCAGTAGCCCGTCCCGGACGTACCAGACCTTC. Amino acid sequence: CASSPSRTYQTF. The genes are TRBV19 and TRBJ1-2; D gene unclear. CDR1 and CDR2 (germline): LNHDA, SQIVND (reference sequence). The CDR3 loop spans 12 amino acids. Deletions cut 6 bases from V and 14 bases from J, with 19 bases between. The whole variable domain, filled in from reference TRBV19 and TRBJ1-2, reads DGGITQSPKYLFRKEGQNVTLSCEQNLNHDAMYWYRQDPGQGLRLIYYSQIVNDFQKGDIAEGYSVSREKKESFPLTVTSAQKNPTAFYLCASSPSRTYQTFGSGTRLTVV.

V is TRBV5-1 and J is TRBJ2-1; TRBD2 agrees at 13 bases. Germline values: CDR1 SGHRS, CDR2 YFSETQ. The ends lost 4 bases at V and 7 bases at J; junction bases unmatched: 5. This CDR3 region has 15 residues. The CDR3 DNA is TGCGCCAGCAGCGAACTAGCGGGAGGGCCGAATGAGCAGTTCTTC. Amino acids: CASSELAGGPNEQFF.

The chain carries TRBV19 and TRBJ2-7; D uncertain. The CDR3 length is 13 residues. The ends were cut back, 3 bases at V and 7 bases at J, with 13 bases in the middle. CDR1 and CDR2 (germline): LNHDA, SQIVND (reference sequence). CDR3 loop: CASSIVVPGEQYF. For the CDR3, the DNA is TGTGCCAGTAGTATTGTTGTGCCAGGTGAGCAGTACTTC.

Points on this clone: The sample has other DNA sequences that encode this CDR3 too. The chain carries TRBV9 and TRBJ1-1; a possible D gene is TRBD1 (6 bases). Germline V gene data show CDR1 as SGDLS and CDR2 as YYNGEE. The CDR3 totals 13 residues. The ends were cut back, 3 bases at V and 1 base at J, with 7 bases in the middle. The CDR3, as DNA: TGTGCCAGCAGCGCACAGGGGAACACTGAAGCTTTCTTT. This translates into CASSAQGNTEAFF.

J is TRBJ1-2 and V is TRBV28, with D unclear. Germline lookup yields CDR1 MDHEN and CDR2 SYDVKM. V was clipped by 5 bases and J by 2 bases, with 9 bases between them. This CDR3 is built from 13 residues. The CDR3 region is CASSPTVNYGYTF. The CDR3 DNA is TGTGCCAGCAGTCCAACAGTGAACTATGGCTACACCTTC.

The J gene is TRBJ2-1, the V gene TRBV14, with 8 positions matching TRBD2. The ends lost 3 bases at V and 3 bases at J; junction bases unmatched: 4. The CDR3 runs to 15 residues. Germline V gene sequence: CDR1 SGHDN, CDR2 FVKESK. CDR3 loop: CASSQGLGNYNEQFF. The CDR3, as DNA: TGTGCCAGCAGCCAGGGACTAGGAAACTACAATGAGCAGTTCTTC. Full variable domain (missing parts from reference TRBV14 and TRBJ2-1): EAGVTQFPSHSVIEKGQTVTLRCDPISGHDNLYWYRRVMGKEIKFLLHFVKESKQDESGMPNNRFLAERTGGTYSTLKVQPAELEDSGVYFCASSQGLGNYNEQFFGPGTRLTVL.